These 5 T cell receptor beta chains were all obtained from the same sample, sequenced in a study of blood T cells in healthy people across ages. Next came a second PCR, run for about 6 to 12 cycles, which used a sample-barcoded 5' primer along with a J-beta primer mix. One entry per CDR3 protein results from TCRdb running MiXCR on the 5' RACE reads. The sample includes 730,000 or so distinct CDR3 sequences, roughly 43% of them seen just once. Sample: blood. Receptors originate from a woman aged 55 to 70 in good health.

The chain joins TRBV7-8 to TRBJ2-5, with D perhaps TRBD1 (6 bases). Trimming took off 6 bases at V and 2 bases at J, with 10 bases between the two ends. Germline V gives CDR1 SGHVS, CDR2 FQNEAQ. The CDR3 extends over 13 amino acids. DNA for the CDR3: TGTGCCAGCAGTCAGGACAGACAAGAGACCCAGTACTTC. Translation: CASSQDRQETQYF.

This clonotype was found once. The chain has TRBV7-9 and TRBJ2-3; a weak D match, TRBD1 (6 bases). Germline V gene lookup returns CDR1 SEHNR and CDR2 FQNEAQ (reference sequence). V dropped 4 bases and J dropped 0 bases, with 14 bases sitting between them. The CDR3 length is 16 residues. The CDR3 loop is CASSSDRTLSTDTQYF. The CDR3 DNA sequence: TGTGCCAGCAGCTCAGACAGGACCCTTAGCACAGATACGCAGTATTTT.

Note on this clonotype: This may stem from a read error, because a much larger clone lies one nucleotide away. The chain is built from TRBV7-2 and TRBJ2-1; D possibly matches TRBD1 or TRBD2 (5 bases each). The DNA end lines up better with TRBJ2-7; the J call may be wrong. The germline CDR1 and CDR2 sequences are SGHTA and FQGNSA. The CDR3 runs to 15 residues. CDR3 coding DNA: TGTGCCAGCAGCCCCCCGGGGCTTAGGGGCAATGAGCAGTACTTC. Residues: CASSPPGLRGNEQYF.

The chain employs TRBV20-1 and TRBJ2-5; TRBD2 agrees at 8 bases. The V gene end was trimmed by 6 bases and the J gene end by 2 bases; junction bases not matched to a gene: 14. The CDR3 covers 16 residues. CDR1 is DFQATT, CDR2 SNEGSKA, per germline (reference sequence). This chain's CDR3 is CSAATMRGASQETQYF. The CDR3 DNA reads as TGCAGTGCAGCGACTATGCGGGGGGCTTCACAAGAGACCCAGTACTTC.

The V call is TRBV5-1, the J call TRBJ2-3; 9 bases line up with TRBD1. From germline, CDR1 is SGHRS and CDR2 YFSETQ. J gave up 2 bases and V 4 bases, and 2 bases lay outside the gene matches. The length of the CDR3 is 14 residues. The CDR3 nucleotides read TGCGCCAGCAGCAGGGACAGGGTCACAGATACGCAGTATTTT. Protein: CASSRDRVTDTQYF.